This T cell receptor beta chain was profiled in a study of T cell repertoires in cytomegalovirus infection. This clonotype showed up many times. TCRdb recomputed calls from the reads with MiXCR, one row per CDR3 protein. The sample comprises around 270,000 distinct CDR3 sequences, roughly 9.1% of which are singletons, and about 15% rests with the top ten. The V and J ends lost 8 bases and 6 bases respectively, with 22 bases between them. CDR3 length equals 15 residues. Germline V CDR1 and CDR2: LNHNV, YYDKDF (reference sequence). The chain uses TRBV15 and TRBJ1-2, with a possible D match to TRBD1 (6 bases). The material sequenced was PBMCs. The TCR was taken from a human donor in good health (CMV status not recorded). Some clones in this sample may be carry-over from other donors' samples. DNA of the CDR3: TGTGCCACCGGGGGCAGGGAGAAGAGGGGAAATGGCTACACCTTC. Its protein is CATGGREKRGNGYTF.